A single sample gave rise to the 31 T cell receptor beta chains below, sequenced in a study of blood T cell repertoires in COVID-19. Profiled with immunoSEQ multiplex PCR; TCRdb holds only in-frame clones, not every one. The table records about 320,000 clones, roughly 90% of them present only once. Sample: PBMCs or T cells enriched from blood (not recorded which). Receptor source: a man between 60 and 75 years old who had recovered from COVID-19.

The chain couples TRBV5-1 to TRBJ2-5; D possibly corresponds to TRBD2 (5 bases). The CDR3 has 14 residues. From germline, CDR1 is SGHRS and CDR2 YFSETQ. Deletions cut 4 bases from V and 0 bases from J, with 10 bases between. CDR3: CASSEGRNQETQYF. Here the CDR3 DNA reads TGCGCCAGCAGCGAGGGTAGGAACCAAGAGACCCAGTACTTC.

V and J are TRBV14 and TRBJ2-2, with TRBD2 matching 7 bases. CDR3 length: 15 amino acids. In germline, CDR1 is SGHDN, CDR2 FVKESK. The trim removed 2 bases at V and 8 bases at J, leaving 8 bases unmatched. The CDR3 region is CASSQTSASLGELFF. For the CDR3, the DNA is TGTGCCAGCAGCCAAACTAGCGCTAGTTTGGGGGAGCTGTTTTTT.

This clone has just a few counts. The chain is built from TRBV30 and TRBJ1-6; TRBD1 aligns across 8 bases. The CDR3 covers 13 residues. Germline V gene lookup returns CDR1 GTSNPN and CDR2 SVGIG (reference sequence). The ends lost 0 bases at V and 8 bases at J; junction bases unmatched: 0. The CDR3 loop reads CAWSVQGDSPLHF. The DNA for the CDR3 is TGTGCCTGGAGTGTACAGGGGGATTCACCCCTCCACTTT.

This sequence joins TRBV6-1 and TRBJ2-5; TRBD2 might be the D (7 bases). This CDR3 spans 14 amino acids. V gave up 2 bases and J gave up 5 bases, with 12 bases separating them. The germline CDR1 and CDR2 sequences are MNHNS and SASEGT. CDR3 sequence reads: CASSEQGRGETQYF. The CDR3 bases are TGTGCCAGCAGTGAACAGGGGAGGGGCGAGACCCAGTACTTC.

This chain links TRBV4-2 with TRBJ2-5; TRBD2 matches 10 bases. J lost 7 bases, V lost 1 base, and 12 bases had no gene match. This CDR3 comprises 17 residues. CDR1 is LGHNA, CDR2 YNFKEQ, per germline. The CDR3 here is CASSQAPMLAGEGTQYF. In DNA, the CDR3 is TGTGCCAGCAGCCAAGCCCCCATGCTAGCGGGGGAGGGGACCCAGTACTTC.

The J gene is TRBJ1-5, the V gene TRBV7-9; D unclear. Germline V lookup: CDR1 SEHNR, CDR2 FQNEAQ (reference sequence). The CDR3 consists of 12 residues. V was trimmed by 3 bases and J by 7 bases, leaving 7 bases between them. Here the CDR3 DNA reads TGTGCCAGCAGCTTCGGAGGACAGCCCCAGCATTTT. Translated: CASSFGGQPQHF. The variable domain in full, with the rest retrieved from reference TRBV7-9 and TRBJ1-5, is DTGVSQNPRHKITKRGQNVTFRCDPISEHNRLYWYRQTLGQGPEFLTYFQNEAQLEKSRLLSDRFSAERPKGSFSTLEIQRTEQGDSAMYLCASSFGGQPQHFGDGTRLSIL.

The chain couples TRBV4-3 to TRBJ1-2; D remains unclear. V was cut by 4 bases and J by 0 bases, with 6 bases left in between. This CDR3 is 13 amino acids long. CDR1 and CDR2 from the germline V gene are LGHNA and YSLEER. The CDR3 region is CASSLAANYGYTF. The CDR3 DNA follows: TGCGCCAGCAGCCTTGCAGCTAACTATGGCTACACCTTC.

As for this clone: Germline and junction disagree at one end, which may indicate a read error. V usage is TRBV5-4 and J usage is TRBJ2-7; a possible D gene is TRBD2 (6 bases). From germline, CDR1 is SGHNT and CDR2 YYREEE (reference sequence). The CDR3 loop spans 19 amino acids. The CDR3 nucleotides are TGTGCCAGCAGCTTGGCGGCAAGGGCGGGACGGAAGTACTCCCACGAGCAGTACTTC. This gives the protein CASSLAARAGRKYSHEQYF.

The chain has TRBV30 and TRBJ2-7; D possibly corresponds to TRBD2 (6 bases). Germline lookup yields CDR1 GTSNPN and CDR2 SVGIG (reference sequence). The CDR3 has 13 residues. V lost 6 bases to trimming and J lost 0 bases, with 12 bases between them. DNA for the CDR3: TGTGCCTGTATAGCGGAGGCCTCCTACGAGCAGTACTTC. Protein product: CACIAEASYEQYF.

The V and J genes are TRBV6-5 and TRBJ1-5, with TRBD1 matching 7 bases. After removal of 5 bases from V and 7 bases from J, the junction contained 5 bases not matched to a gene. Germline assignment: CDR1 MNHEY and CDR2 SVGAGI. There are 13 residues in the CDR3. The CDR3 spells CASSQRGHQPQHF. The CDR3 nucleotides are TGTGCCAGCAGTCAGAGGGGGCACCAGCCCCAGCATTTT.

CDR3 nucleotides: TGTGCCAGCAGCCCGAGGGCGACTAGCCCAGGGACCCAGTACTTC. This codes for CASSPRATSPGTQYF. The gene calls are TRBV11-2 and TRBJ2-5, with 7 bases identical to TRBD2. CDR1 SGHAT and CDR2 FQNNGV come from the germline V gene. The CDR3 contains 15 residues. The ends lost 5 bases at V and 7 bases at J; junction bases unmatched: 13.

The chain is built from TRBV9 and TRBJ1-1; unclear D gene. V lost 0 bases and J 4 bases, leaving 13 bases between the germline ends. Germline V gene sequence: CDR1 SGDLS, CDR2 YYNGEE. The CDR3 contains 15 residues. The DNA for the CDR3 is TGTGCCAGCAGCGTAGGTGAGGTAATGGGCACTGAAGCTTTCTTT. Its translation: CASSVGEVMGTEAFF.

The V call is TRBV27, the J call TRBJ1-1; TRBD1 might be the D (5 bases). Trimming stripped 2 bases from V and 1 base from J, with 8 bases between. CDR3 length equals 14 residues. Germline assignment: CDR1 MNHEY and CDR2 SMNVEV (reference sequence). The CDR3 is CASSLDSTNTEAFF. The CDR3 DNA reads TGTGCCAGCAGTTTAGACAGCACGAACACTGAAGCTTTCTTT.

V is TRBV14 and J is TRBJ2-5; 9 bases match TRBD1. The CDR3 consists of 13 residues. V dropped 4 bases and J dropped 7; count of bases not matched to a gene: 4. CDR1 and CDR2 from the germline V gene are SGHDN and FVKESK. The CDR3: CASSRTGVGTQYF. The CDR3 DNA reads TGTGCCAGCAGCCGGACAGGGGTCGGGACCCAGTACTTC.

This rearrangement joins TRBV4-1 to TRBJ1-1; D is unclear. Trimming pared 0 bases from V and 6 bases from J, leaving 11 bases between. Germline-derived CDR1 and CDR2 are MGHRA and YSYEKL. The CDR3 is 14 residues long. CDR3 DNA sequence: TGCGCCAGCAGCCAAGATCGGACGGGGTCTGAAGCTTTCTTT. It yields the protein CASSQDRTGSEAFF.

This chain uses TRBV3-1 (or the pseudogene TRBV3-2) with TRBJ2-6; 8 positions match TRBD1. The V gene's germline CDR1 is LGHDT and CDR2 YNNKEL (reference sequence). Trimming cost V 3 bases and J 4 bases; bases outside gene matches: 11. There are 18 residues in the CDR3. The CDR3 DNA reads TGTGCCAGCAGCCAGCACCGACGGCAGGGGGCCGGGGCCAACGTCCTGACTTTC. This encodes CASSQHRRQGAGANVLTF.

The V call is TRBV6-5, the J call TRBJ1-2, with no clear D. The CDR3 loop spans 13 amino acids. V was pared by 8 bases and J by 5 bases, with 15 bases between. Germline assignment: CDR1 MNHEY and CDR2 SVGAGI. CDR3 DNA: TGTGCCAGCCGTAGCGCGGTTGAGTATGGCTACACCTTC. Protein product: CASRSAVEYGYTF.

The V call is TRBV3-1 (or the pseudogene TRBV3-2), the J call TRBJ1-4; a possible D gene is TRBD1 (5 bases). V was pared by 4 bases and J by 7 bases, with 10 bases between. Germline V CDR1 and CDR2: LGHDT, YNNKEL (reference sequence). This CDR3 has 13 amino acids. In DNA form, the CDR3 reads TGTGCCAGCAGCCTTCAGGGTGTTGAAAAACTGTTTTTT. Residues: CASSLQGVEKLFF.

The genes are TRBV4-1 and TRBJ1-6; the D is unclear. The CDR3 has 16 amino acids. The germline V gene has CDR1 MGHRA and CDR2 YSYEKL. Between the trimmed V and J ends, which lost 0 bases and 8 bases, there was a span of 14 bases. The CDR3: CASSQESPGMYSPLHF. In nucleotides, the CDR3 is TGCGCCAGCAGCCAAGAGTCCCCGGGGATGTATTCACCCCTCCACTTT.

V usage is TRBV27 and J usage is TRBJ2-2; TRBD2 matches at 8 bases. Germline CDR1 is MNHEY and CDR2 is SMNVEV (reference sequence). The CDR3 is made up of 15 amino acids. After removal of 6 bases from V and 1 base from J, the junction contained 4 bases not matched to a gene. The CDR3 DNA follows: TGTGCCAGCAGAAAGCTAGCGGGGAACACCGGGGAGCTGTTTTTT. Its protein product is CASRKLAGNTGELFF.

This chain joins TRBV2 and TRBJ2-3; unclear D gene. There are 14 residues in the CDR3. Trimming stripped 3 bases from V and 2 bases from J, with 9 bases between. Germline V gene data show CDR1 as SNHLY and CDR2 as FYNNEI. The CDR3 region has the DNA TGTGCCAGCAGTGAGTCGACAATCACAGATACGCAGTATTTT. Protein sequence: CASSESTITDTQYF.

The V gene is TRBV5-1, the J gene TRBJ1-1; 8 nucleotides match TRBD1. The ends lost 4 bases at V and 4 bases at J; junction bases unmatched: 6. Germline lookup yields CDR1 SGHRS and CDR2 YFSETQ. There are 14 residues in the CDR3. The CDR3 DNA sequence: TGCGCCAGCAGCCTAGGACAGGGAATCACTGAAGCTTTCTTT. Translating gives CASSLGQGITEAFF.

The gene calls are TRBV5-1 and TRBJ2-1; 12 positions match TRBD2. CDR1 is SGHRS and CDR2 is YFSETQ in the germline V gene. CDR3 size: 16 residues. With V trimmed by 4 bases and J by 4 bases, 6 bases remained unmatched. CDR3 loop: CASSQLAGGQYNEQFF. CDR3 DNA sequence: TGCGCCAGCAGCCAGCTAGCGGGGGGGCAGTACAATGAGCAGTTCTTC.

This clone came up once. The chain links TRBV4-1 to TRBJ1-2; 12 nucleotides agree with TRBD1. The germline CDR1 and CDR2 sequences are MGHRA and YSYEKL. V lost 1 base to trimming and J lost 8 bases; unmatched junction nucleotides: 8. This CDR3 is 16 amino acids long. This chain's CDR3 is CASSQVARDRGPGYTF. The DNA of the CDR3 is TGCGCCAGCAGCCAAGTCGCCCGGGACAGGGGGCCCGGCTACACCTTC.

J is TRBJ2-1 and V is TRBV6-5; 9 positions match TRBD1. Per the germline V gene, CDR1 is MNHEY and CDR2 is SVGAGI. The CDR3 totals 13 residues. Trimming cost V 4 bases and J 15 bases; bases outside gene matches: 10. The CDR3 loop is CASSLVPGQGRFF. DNA for the CDR3: TGTGCCAGCAGTTTAGTCCCGGGACAGGGACGGTTCTTC.

The gene calls are TRBV7-2 and TRBJ2-1; TRBD1 is a possible D gene (6 bases). The germline V and J ends were trimmed by 4 bases and 0 bases, with 10 bases remaining between them. Germline lookup yields CDR1 SGHTA and CDR2 FQGNSA. The CDR3 length is 15 residues. The CDR3 bases are TGTGCCAGCAGCTCCCAGGGGTACTCCTACAATGAGCAGTTCTTC. Translated: CASSSQGYSYNEQFF.

The CDR3 here is CASSNSGNTIYF. CDR3 in DNA: TGTGCCAGCAGCAACTCTGGAAACACCATATATTTT. The chain carries TRBV6-5 and TRBJ1-3, with D unclear. The germline V gene has CDR1 MNHEY and CDR2 SVGAGI. V was pared by 6 bases and J by 0 bases, with 3 bases between. The CDR3 has 12 residues.

This sequence joins TRBV5-4 and TRBJ2-7, with 8 positions matching TRBD2. CDR3 size: 14 residues. Germline V gene data show CDR1 as SGHNT and CDR2 as YYREEE (reference sequence). V shed 3 bases and J 3 bases; nucleotides not matched to a gene: 5. This CDR3 reads CASSSSGGGYEQYF. CDR3 bases: TGTGCCAGCAGCTCCTCGGGGGGGGGCTACGAGCAGTACTTC.

This CDR3 reads CAISAKGAANSPLHF. The CDR3 DNA sequence: TGTGCCATCAGTGCAAAGGGGGCGGCCAATTCACCCCTCCACTTT. V gene TRBV10-3 combines with J gene TRBJ1-6, with 7 bases identical to TRBD1. The CDR3 extends over 15 amino acids. Germline V gene sequence: CDR1 ENHRY, CDR2 SYGVKD. The ends lost 4 bases at V and 7 bases at J; junction bases unmatched: 7.

The chain employs TRBV6-2 or TRBV6-3 and TRBJ1-2, with 11 bases aligning to TRBD1. Per the germline V gene, CDR1 is MNHEY and CDR2 is SVGEGT. CDR3 length: 16 residues. V gave up 2 bases and J gave up 4 bases; unmatched junction bases: 6. DNA for the CDR3: TGTGCCAGCAGTTACCCCGGGACAGGGGGAAGCTATGGCTACACCTTC. This encodes CASSYPGTGGSYGYTF.

As DNA, the CDR3 is TGCGCCAGCAGCCAAGAGACAGGACTAGCGGGGACCTACGAGCAGTACTTC. As protein: CASSQETGLAGTYEQYF. The V gene is TRBV4-3, the J gene TRBJ2-7, with TRBD2 matching 12 bases. The CDR3 consists of 17 residues. V gave up 0 bases and J gave up 2 bases; unmatched junction bases: 5. Germline V gene sequence: CDR1 LGHNA, CDR2 YSLEER.